This is a list of T cell receptor beta chains from one sample in a study of T-cell memory formation after mild COVID-19. In TCRdb, the 5' RACE reads were re-called with MiXCR into one record per CDR3 protein. The sample records 500,000 to 550,000 distinct CDR3 sequences, roughly 20% being singletons. The sample was PBMCs or a T cell subset sorted from them (not recorded which). The receptors were gathered from an adult woman who had mild COVID-19 (a few samples of this study predate the infection). Cell type and time point are not known. The CDR3 runs from the conserved cysteine through the conserved F or W. The D gene is left open where the match is weak. A clone size is listed for some rows: how often the clone was seen (once, few, many), or a class if it is expanded.

v_call	j_call	d_call	clone_size	cdr3_nt	cdr3_aa
TRBV30	TRBJ2-1	TRBD2	.	TGTGCCTGGAGGCTAGCGGGGGGGGGTCGTGAGCAGTTCTTC	CAWRLAGGGREQFF
TRBV24-1	TRBJ1-2	.	.	TGTGCCACCAGTGACCGTTACACCTATGGCTACACCTTC	CATSDRYTYGYTF
TRBV3-1	TRBJ2-7	TRBD2	.	TGTGCCAGCAGCCGGGCCCGGGGGGTGGACTACGAGCAGTACTTC	CASSRARGVDYEQYF
TRBV12-3/TRBV12-4	TRBJ2-7	.	.	TGTGCCAGCAGTCCCTGGGGGGGGCGGTCCTACGAGCAGTACTTC	CASSPWGGRSYEQYF
TRBV6-5	TRBJ2-2	.	.	TGTGCCAGCAGTTACTCGTCGGGTCCCACTTTTTCTTCCTGGGAGCTGTTTTTT	CASSYSSGPTFSSWELFF
TRBV11-2	TRBJ2-1	TRBD2	.	TGTGCCAGTAAGACGGTCGTGACTAGCCGCTACAATGAGCAGTTCTTC	CASKTVVTSRYNEQFF
TRBV30	TRBJ1-1	.	.	TGTGCCTGGATGAACGCGGGTTGGGCTTTCTTT	CAWMNAGWAFF
TRBV6-5	TRBJ1-2	.	.	TGTGCCAGCAGTTACTCGGTACACCTTCCTGGCTACACCTTC	CASSYSVHLPGYTF
TRBV7-6	TRBJ2-2	TRBD2	few	TGTGCCAGCAGCCTTGGGACTAGCGGGGCTTACACCGGGGAGCTGTTTTTT	CASSLGTSGAYTGELFF
TRBV7-2	TRBJ2-3	.	.	TGTGCCAGCAGAGCGGACCGCACAGATACGCAGTATTTT	CASRADRTDTQYF